The clone carrying this T cell receptor (beta chain) was counted ten times or more. This CDR3 contains 14 residues. V shed 4 bases and J 5 bases; nucleotides not matched to a gene: 5. The germline V gene encodes CDR1 SEHNR and CDR2 FQNEAQ (reference sequence). A J-beta primer mix and a sample-barcoded 5' primer were used in a second PCR of about 7 to 12 cycles. MiXCR, applied by TCRdb to the 5' RACE reads, yields one record per CDR3 protein. The sample records fewer than 800,000 distinct CDR3 sequences, about 52% being singletons. These data come from a study of blood T cells in healthy people across ages.

The material sequenced was blood. This rearrangement joins TRBV7-9 to TRBJ2-7, with 10 nucleotides matching TRBD2. The TCR was taken from a woman aged 55-69 years in good health. The CDR3 DNA follows: TGTGCCAGCAGCTCTAGCGGGAGTGAGAACGAGCAGTACTTC. Translated, it gives CASSSSGSENEQYF.